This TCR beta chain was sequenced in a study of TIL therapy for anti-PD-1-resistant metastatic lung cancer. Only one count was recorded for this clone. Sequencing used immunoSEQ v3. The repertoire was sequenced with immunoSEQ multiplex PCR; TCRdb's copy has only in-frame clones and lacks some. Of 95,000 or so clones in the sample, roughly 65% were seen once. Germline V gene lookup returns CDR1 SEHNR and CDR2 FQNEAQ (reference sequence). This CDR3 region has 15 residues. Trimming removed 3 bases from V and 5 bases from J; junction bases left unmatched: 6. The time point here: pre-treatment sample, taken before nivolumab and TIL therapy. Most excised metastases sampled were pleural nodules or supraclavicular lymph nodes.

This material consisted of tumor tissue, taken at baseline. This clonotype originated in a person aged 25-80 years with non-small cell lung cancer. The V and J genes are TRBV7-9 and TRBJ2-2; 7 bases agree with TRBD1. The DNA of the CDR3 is TGTGCCAGCAGCTTCAACAGGGGTAGTACCGGGGAGCTGTTTTTT. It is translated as CASSFNRGSTGELFF.